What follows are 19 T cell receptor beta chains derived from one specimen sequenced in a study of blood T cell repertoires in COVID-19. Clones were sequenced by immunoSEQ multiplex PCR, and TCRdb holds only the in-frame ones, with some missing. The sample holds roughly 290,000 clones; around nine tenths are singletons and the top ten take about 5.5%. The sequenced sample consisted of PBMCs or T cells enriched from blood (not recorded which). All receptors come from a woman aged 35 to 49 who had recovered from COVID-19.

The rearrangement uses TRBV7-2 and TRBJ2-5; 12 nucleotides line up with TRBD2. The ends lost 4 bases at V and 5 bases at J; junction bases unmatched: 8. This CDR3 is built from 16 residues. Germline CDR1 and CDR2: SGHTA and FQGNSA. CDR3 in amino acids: CASSSPSGRGRETQYF. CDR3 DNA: TGTGCCAGCAGCTCCCCTAGCGGGAGGGGTCGGGAGACCCAGTACTTC.

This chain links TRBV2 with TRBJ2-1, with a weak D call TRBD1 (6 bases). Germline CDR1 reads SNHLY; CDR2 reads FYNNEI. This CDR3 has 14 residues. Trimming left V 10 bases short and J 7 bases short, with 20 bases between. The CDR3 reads CATHGTRLGNEQFF. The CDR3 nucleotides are TGTGCCACCCACGGGACACGCCTGGGGAATGAGCAGTTCTTC.

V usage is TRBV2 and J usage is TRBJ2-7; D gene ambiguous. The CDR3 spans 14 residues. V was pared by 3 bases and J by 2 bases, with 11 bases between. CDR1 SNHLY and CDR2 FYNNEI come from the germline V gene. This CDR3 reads CASSESYRAYEQYF. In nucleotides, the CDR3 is TGTGCCAGCAGTGAGTCATATCGGGCCTACGAGCAGTACTTC.

CDR3 in amino acids: CASSEAGQISYGYTF. The CDR3 DNA sequence: TGTGCCAGCAGTGAAGCTGGCCAGATATCCTATGGCTACACCTTC. This chain uses TRBV6-1 with TRBJ1-2; D remains ambiguous. The CDR3 length is 15 residues. The ends were cut back, 0 bases at V and 4 bases at J, with 12 bases in the middle. Germline V gene data show CDR1 as MNHNS and CDR2 as SASEGT.

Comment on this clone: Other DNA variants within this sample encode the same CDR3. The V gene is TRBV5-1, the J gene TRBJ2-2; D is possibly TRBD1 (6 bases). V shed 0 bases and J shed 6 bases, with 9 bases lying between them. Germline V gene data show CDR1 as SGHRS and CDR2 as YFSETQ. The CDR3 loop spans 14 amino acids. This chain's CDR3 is CASSLAAGAGELFF. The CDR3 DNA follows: TGCGCCAGCAGCTTGGCCGCAGGGGCCGGGGAGCTGTTTTTT.

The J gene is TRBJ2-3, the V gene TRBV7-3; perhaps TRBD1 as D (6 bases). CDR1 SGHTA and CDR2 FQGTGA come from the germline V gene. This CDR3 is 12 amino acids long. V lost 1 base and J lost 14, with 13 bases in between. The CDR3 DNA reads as TGTGCCAGCAGCTTAATGGGACACCCGTCGTATTTT. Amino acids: CASSLMGHPSYF.

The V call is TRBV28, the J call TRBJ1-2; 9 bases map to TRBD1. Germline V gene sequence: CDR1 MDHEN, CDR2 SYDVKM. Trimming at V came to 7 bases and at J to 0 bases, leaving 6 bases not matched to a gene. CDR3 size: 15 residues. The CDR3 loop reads CASTRDREANYGYTF. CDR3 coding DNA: TGTGCCAGCACCCGGGACAGGGAAGCTAACTATGGCTACACCTTC.

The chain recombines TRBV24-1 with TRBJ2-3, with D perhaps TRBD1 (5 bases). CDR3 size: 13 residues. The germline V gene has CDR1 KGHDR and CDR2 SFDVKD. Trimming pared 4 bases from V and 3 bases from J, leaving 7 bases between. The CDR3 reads CATSEAGTDTQYF. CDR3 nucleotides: TGTGCCACCAGTGAGGCAGGGACAGATACGCAGTATTTT.

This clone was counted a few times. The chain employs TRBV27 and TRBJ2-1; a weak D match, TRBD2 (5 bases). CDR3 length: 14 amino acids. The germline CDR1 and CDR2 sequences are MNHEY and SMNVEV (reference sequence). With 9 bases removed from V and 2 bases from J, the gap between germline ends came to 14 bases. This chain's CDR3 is CASCFVGTYNEQFF. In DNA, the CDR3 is TGTGCCAGTTGTTTCGTCGGGACCTACAATGAGCAGTTCTTC.

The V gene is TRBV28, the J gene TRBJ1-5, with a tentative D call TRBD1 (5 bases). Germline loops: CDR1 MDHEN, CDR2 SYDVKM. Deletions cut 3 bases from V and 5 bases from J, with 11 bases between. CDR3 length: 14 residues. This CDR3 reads CASSLYTRDQPQHF. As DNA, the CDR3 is TGTGCCAGCAGTTTGTACACCAGGGATCAGCCCCAGCATTTT.

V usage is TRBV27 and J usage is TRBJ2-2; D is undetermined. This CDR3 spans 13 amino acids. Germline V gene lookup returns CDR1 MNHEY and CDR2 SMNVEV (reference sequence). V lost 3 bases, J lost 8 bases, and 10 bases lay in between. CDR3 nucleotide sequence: TGTGCCAGCAGTTTGCAGTACTATGGGGAGCTGTTTTTT. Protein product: CASSLQYYGELFF.

CDR3 coding DNA: TGTGCCTGGAGCACAGGGGGCGGGTACGAGCAGTACTTC. Protein sequence: CAWSTGGGYEQYF. The chain combines TRBV30 with TRBJ2-7; 9 bases fit TRBD1. Trimming cost V 3 bases and J 4 bases; bases outside gene matches: 4. Germline V CDR1 and CDR2: GTSNPN, SVGIG (reference sequence). This CDR3 has 13 residues.

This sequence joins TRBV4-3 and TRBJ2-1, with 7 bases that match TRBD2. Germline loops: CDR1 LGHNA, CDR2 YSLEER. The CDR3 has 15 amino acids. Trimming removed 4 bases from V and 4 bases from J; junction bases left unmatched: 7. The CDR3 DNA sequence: TGCGCCAGCAGCCGCGCGGGACTAACGTACAATGAGCAGTTCTTC. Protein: CASSRAGLTYNEQFF.

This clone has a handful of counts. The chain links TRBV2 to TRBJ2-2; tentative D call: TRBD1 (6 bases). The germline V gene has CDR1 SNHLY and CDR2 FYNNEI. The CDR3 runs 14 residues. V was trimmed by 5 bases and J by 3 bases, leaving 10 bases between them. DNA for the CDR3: TGTGCCAGCAGTTTCCGACAGGACACCGGGGAGCTGTTTTTT. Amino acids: CASSFRQDTGELFF.

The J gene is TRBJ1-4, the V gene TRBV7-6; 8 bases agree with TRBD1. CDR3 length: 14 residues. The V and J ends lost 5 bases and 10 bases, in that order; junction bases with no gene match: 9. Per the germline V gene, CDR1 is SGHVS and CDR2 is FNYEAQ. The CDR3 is CASSPTGGVVKLFF. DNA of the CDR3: TGTGCCAGCAGCCCTACAGGGGGGGTCGTAAAACTGTTTTTT.

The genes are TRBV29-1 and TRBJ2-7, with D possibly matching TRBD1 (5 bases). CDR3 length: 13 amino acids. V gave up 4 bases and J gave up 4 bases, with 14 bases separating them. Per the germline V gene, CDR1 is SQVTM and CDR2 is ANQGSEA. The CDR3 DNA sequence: TGCAGCGTTGTAGGGGAAGCTAGATACGAGCAGTACTTC. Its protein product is CSVVGEARYEQYF.

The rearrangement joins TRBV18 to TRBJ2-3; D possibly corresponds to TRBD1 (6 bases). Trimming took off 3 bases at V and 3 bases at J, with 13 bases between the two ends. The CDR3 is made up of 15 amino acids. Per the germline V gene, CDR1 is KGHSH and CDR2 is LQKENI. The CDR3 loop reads CASSPDRRGTDTQYF. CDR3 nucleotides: TGTGCCAGCTCACCGGACAGAAGGGGGACAGATACGCAGTATTTT.

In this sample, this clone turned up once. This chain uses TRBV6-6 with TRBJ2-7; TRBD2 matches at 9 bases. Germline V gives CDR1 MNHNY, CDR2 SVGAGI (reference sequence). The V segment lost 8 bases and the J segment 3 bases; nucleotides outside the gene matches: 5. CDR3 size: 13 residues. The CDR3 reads CASGASGIYEQYF. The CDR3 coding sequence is TGTGCCAGCGGTGCTAGCGGGATCTACGAGCAGTACTTC.

CDR3 in DNA: TGTGCCTGGAGTGTAGGGGGGGCGGTCGGGGAGCTGTTTTTT. Its protein is CAWSVGGAVGELFF. The gene calls are TRBV30 and TRBJ2-2; a possible D gene is TRBD2 (7 bases). The germline V gene encodes CDR1 GTSNPN and CDR2 SVGIG (reference sequence). Trimming left V 0 bases short and J 7 bases short, with 12 bases between. The CDR3 has 14 amino acids. Filled out from reference TRBV30 and TRBJ2-2, the complete variable domain reads SQTIHQWPATLVQPVGSPLSLECTVEGTSNPNLYWYRQAAGRGLQLLFYSVGIGQISSEVPQNLSASRPQDRQFILSSKKLLLSDSGFYLCAWSVGGAVGELFFGEGSRLTVL.